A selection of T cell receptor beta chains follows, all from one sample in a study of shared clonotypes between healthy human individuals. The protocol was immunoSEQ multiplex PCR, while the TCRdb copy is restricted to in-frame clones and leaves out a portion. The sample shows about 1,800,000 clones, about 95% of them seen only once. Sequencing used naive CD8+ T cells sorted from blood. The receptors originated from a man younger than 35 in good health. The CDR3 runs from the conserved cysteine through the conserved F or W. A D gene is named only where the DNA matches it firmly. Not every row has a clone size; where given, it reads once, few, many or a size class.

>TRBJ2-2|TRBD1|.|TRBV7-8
CASSLVGQGVDTGELFF
TGTGCCAGCAGCTTAGTAGGACAGGGGGTCGACACCGGGGAGCTGTTTTTT
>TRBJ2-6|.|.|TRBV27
CASGELELSSGANVLTF
TGTGCCAGCGGGGAGTTGGAGCTAAGCTCTGGGGCCAACGTCCTGACTTTC
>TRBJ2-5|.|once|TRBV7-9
CASSLQGTQYF
TGTGCCAGCAGCTTACAAGGGACCCAGTACTTC
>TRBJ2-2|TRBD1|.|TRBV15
CATSTPGTGAVWGTGELFF
TGTGCCACCAGCACCCCCGGGACAGGGGCTGTTTGGGGCACCGGGGAGCTGTTTTTT
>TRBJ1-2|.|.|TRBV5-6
CASSAGPQGYTF
TGTGCCAGCAGCGCGGGTCCACAAGGCTACACCTTC
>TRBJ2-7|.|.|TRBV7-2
CASSSEGTHSLYEQYF
TGTGCCAGCAGCTCAGAGGGTACCCATTCCCTCTACGAGCAGTACTTC
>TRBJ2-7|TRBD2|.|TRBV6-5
CASSPRGGFYEQYF
TGTGCCAGCAGTCCCCGGGGGGGGTTCTACGAGCAGTACTTC
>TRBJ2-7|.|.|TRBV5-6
CASSLQVGAYEQYF
TGTGCCAGCAGCCTACAGGTGGGGGCCTACGAGCAGTACTTC
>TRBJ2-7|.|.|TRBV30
CAWSVGASFWEQYF
TGTGCCTGGAGTGTAGGGGCCTCCTTCTGGGAGCAGTACTTC
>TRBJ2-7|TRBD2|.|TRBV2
CASSDTAGASYEQYF
TGTGCCAGCAGTGATACAGCGGGGGCATCCTACGAGCAGTACTTC
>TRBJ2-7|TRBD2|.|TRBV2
CASSAQASGFSYEQYF
TGTGCCAGCAGCGCCCAGGCTAGCGGGTTCTCCTACGAGCAGTACTTC
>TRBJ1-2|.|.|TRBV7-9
CASSSGGLGPYGYTF
TGTGCCAGCAGTTCGGGGGGCCTGGGCCCGTATGGCTACACCTTC
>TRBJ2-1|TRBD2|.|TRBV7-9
CASSPIPGTSGGHEQFF
TGTGCCAGCAGCCCTATACCCGGGACTAGCGGGGGACATGAGCAGTTCTTC
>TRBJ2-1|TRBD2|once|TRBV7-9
CASSPPLLAGDNEQFF
TGTGCCAGCAGCCCCCCTCTACTAGCGGGAGACAATGAGCAGTTCTTC
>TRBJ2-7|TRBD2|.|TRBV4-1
CASSHLAGGRSEQYF
TGCGCCAGCAGCCACCTAGCGGGAGGCCGCTCCGAGCAGTACTTC
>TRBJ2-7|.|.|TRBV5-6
CASSLGQEGEQYF
TGTGCCAGCAGCTTAGGACAGGAGGGCGAGCAGTACTTC
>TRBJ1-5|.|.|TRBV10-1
CASSELGQKYSNQPQHF
TGCGCCAGCAGTGAGTTAGGACAGAAATATAGCAATCAGCCCCAGCATTTT
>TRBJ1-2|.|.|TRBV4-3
CASSQDNGDYGYTF
TGCGCCAGCAGCCAAGATAACGGAGACTATGGCTACACCTTC
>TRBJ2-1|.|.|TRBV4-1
CASSQRVGMEQFF
TGCGCCAGCAGCCAGAGGGTAGGAATGGAGCAGTTCTTC
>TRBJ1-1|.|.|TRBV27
CASTPNLNTEAFF
TGTGCCAGCACCCCCAATCTGAACACTGAAGCTTTCTTT
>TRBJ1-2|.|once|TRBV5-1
CASSSTTEGDNGYTF
TGCGCCAGCAGCTCGACAACGGAAGGGGATAATGGCTACACCTTC
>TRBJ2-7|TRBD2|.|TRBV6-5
CASSSRGVPHEQYF
TGTGCCAGCAGTTCCCGGGGGGTTCCCCACGAGCAGTACTTC
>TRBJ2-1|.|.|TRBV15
CATSREVSAGEQFF
TGTGCCACCAGCAGAGAAGTGTCGGCGGGGGAGCAGTTCTTC
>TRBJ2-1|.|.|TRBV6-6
CASSYTLAGEQFF
TGTGCCAGCAGTTACACACTAGCCGGAGAGCAGTTCTTC
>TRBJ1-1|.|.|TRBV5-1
CASSLRTELEAFF
TGCGCCAGCAGCCTTCGGACAGAACTTGAAGCTTTCTTT
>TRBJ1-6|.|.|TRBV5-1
CASSFSRSSYNSPLHF
TGCGCCAGCAGCTTTAGCAGAAGCTCCTATAATTCACCCCTCCACTTT
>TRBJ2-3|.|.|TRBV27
CASRITGLGSLFTHTQYF
TGTGCCAGCAGGATTACAGGGCTCGGGTCCCTCTTCACACATACGCAGTATTTT
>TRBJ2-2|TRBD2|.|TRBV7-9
CASSPSSGQNTGELFF
TGTGCCAGCAGCCCGTCTAGCGGGCAAAACACCGGGGAGCTGTTTTTT
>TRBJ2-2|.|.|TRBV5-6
CASSLTGRWGTGELFF
TGTGCCAGCAGCTTGACAGGACGCTGGGGGACCGGGGAGCTGTTTTTT
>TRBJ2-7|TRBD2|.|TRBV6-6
CASSYSWGGKAYEQYF
TGTGCCAGCAGTTACTCGTGGGGGGGTAAGGCCTACGAGCAGTACTTC
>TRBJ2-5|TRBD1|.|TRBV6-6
CASSRRQGIQETQYF
TGTGCCAGCAGCCGCCGACAGGGGATTCAAGAGACCCAGTACTTC
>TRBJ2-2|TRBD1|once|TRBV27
CASSIWTGINTGELFF
TGTGCCAGCAGTATCTGGACAGGGATTAACACCGGGGAGCTGTTTTTT
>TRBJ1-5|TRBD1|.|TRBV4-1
CASSQAEGAYNQPQHF
TGCGCCAGCAGCCAAGCTGAGGGGGCCTACAATCAGCCCCAGCATTTT
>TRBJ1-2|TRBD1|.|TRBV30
CAWIGTGGGYGYTF
TGTGCCTGGATTGGGACAGGGGGCGGTTATGGCTACACCTTC
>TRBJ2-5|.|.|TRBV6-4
CASTKGLLVSRGTQYF
TGTGCCAGCACTAAAGGGTTGCTAGTCTCCCGGGGGACCCAGTACTTC
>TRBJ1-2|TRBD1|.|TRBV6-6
CASSPEGTARYGYTF
TGTGCCAGCAGCCCTGAAGGGACAGCCCGCTATGGCTACACCTTC
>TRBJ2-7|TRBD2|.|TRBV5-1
CASSLRLAGGVSYEQYF
TGCGCCAGCAGCTTGAGGTTAGCGGGGGGCGTCTCCTACGAGCAGTACTTC
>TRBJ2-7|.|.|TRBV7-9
CASSPDSLYEQYF
TGTGCCAGCAGTCCCGACAGCCTCTACGAGCAGTACTTC
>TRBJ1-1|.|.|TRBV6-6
CASSLGWPTEAFF
TGTGCCAGCAGTCTCGGTTGGCCTACTGAAGCTTTCTTT
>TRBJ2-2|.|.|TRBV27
CASISGGRGTGELFF
TGTGCCAGCATCTCCGGGGGGCGGGGCACCGGGGAGCTGTTTTTT
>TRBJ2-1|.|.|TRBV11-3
CASSLALPDGYNEQFF
TGTGCCAGCAGCTTAGCTCTTCCCGACGGCTACAATGAGCAGTTCTTC
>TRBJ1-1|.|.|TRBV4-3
CASSQDSGGLNTEAFF
TGCGCCAGCAGCCAAGATTCCGGGGGGCTGAACACTGAAGCTTTCTTT
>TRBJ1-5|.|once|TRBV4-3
CASSQGQSNQPQHF
TGCGCCAGCAGCCAAGGTCAGAGCAATCAGCCCCAGCATTTT
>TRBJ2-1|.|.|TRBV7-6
CASSLAVGDHEQFF
TGTGCCAGCAGCTTAGCGGTGGGGGACCATGAGCAGTTCTTC
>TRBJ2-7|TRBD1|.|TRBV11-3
CASNHPGQKSYEQYF
TGTGCCAGCAACCATCCGGGACAGAAATCCTACGAGCAGTACTTC
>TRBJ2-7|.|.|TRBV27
CASSFSLTGLAYEQYF
TGTGCCAGCAGTTTTTCCCTCACTGGCCTAGCCTACGAGCAGTACTTC
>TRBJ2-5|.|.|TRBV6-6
CASKSPTGKETQYF
TGTGCCAGCAAAAGCCCCACAGGGAAAGAGACCCAGTACTTC
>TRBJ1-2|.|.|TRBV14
CASSQVSGGDGYTF
TGTGCCAGCAGCCAAGTCTCGGGGGGCGATGGCTACACCTTC
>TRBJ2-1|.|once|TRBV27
CASSLLPEGNEQFF
TGTGCCAGCAGTTTACTTCCTGAAGGGAATGAGCAGTTCTTC
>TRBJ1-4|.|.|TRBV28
CASSFGGNEKLFF
TGTGCCAGCAGTTTTGGAGGGAATGAAAAACTGTTTTTT
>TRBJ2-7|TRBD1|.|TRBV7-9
CASGGQLSYEQYF
TGTGCCAGCGGGGGACAGCTCTCCTACGAGCAGTACTTC
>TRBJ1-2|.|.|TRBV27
CASRWGAGLYGYTF
TGTGCCAGCAGATGGGGGGCTGGTTTATATGGCTACACCTTC
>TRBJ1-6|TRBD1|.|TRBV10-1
CASSEDRGSYNSPLHF
TGCGCCAGTTCCGAAGACAGGGGTTCCTATAATTCACCCCTCCACTTT